This T cell receptor (beta chain) originates from a study of T cells in Graves' hyperthyroidism and ophthalmopathy. Study as a whole: The authors collected peripheral blood at initial diagnosis, before any treatment. Study-level results: Most thyroid clonotypes expanded above 0.001 were also detected in blood. In the analysis, a 13 V-J model separated ophthalmopathy from stable hyperthyroidism.

Authors of the study amplified TCR beta CDR3 regions from RNA transcripts. HTBI primers were used for first-round RT-PCR of the TCR CDR3. TCRdb re-analysed the multiplex PCR reads in MiXCR, keeping a single row per CDR3 protein. The repertoire holds around 530,000 distinct CDR3 sequences, with 15% to 20% as singletons. This clonotype was found a few times. Antigen unknown. The CDR3 consists of 15 residues. CDR1 is SGHRS and CDR2 is YFSETQ in the germline V gene. The V and J ends lost 5 bases and 0 bases respectively, with 12 bases between them. PBMCs were derived from approximately 10 ml fresh peripheral blood.

The J gene is TRBJ1-3, the V gene TRBV5-1; D possibly corresponds to TRBD1 (6 bases). The TCR comes from a young woman with Graves' ophthalmopathy. The sequenced sample consisted of blood. Here the CDR3 reads CASRRTAVSGNTIYF. CDR3 nucleotides: TGCGCCAGCAGACGGACAGCAGTCTCTGGAAACACCATATATTTT.